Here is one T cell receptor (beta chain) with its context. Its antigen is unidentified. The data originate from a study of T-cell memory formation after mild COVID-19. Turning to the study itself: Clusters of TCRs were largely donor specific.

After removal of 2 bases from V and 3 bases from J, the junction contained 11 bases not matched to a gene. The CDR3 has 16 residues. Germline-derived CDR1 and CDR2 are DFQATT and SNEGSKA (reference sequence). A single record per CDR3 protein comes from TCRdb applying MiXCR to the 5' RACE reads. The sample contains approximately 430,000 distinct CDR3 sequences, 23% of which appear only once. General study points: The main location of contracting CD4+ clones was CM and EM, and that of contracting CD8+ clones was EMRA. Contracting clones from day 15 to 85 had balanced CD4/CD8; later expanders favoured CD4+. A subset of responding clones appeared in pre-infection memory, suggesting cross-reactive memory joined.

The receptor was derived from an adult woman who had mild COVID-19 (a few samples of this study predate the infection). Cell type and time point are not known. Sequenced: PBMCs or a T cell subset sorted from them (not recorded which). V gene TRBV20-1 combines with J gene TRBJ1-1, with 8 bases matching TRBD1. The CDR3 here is CSARWQGAIRDTEAFF. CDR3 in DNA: TGCAGTGCTAGATGGCAGGGGGCAATCCGGGACACTGAAGCTTTCTTT.